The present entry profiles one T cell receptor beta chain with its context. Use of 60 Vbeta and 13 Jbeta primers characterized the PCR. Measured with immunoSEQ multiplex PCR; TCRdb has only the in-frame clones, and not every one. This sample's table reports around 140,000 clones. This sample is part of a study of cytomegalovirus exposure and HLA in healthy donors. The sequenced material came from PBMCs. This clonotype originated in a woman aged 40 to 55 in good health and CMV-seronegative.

DNA of the CDR3: TGTGCCAGCAGCCTAGCTGAGGAGTCTTATCCCCATAGCAATCAGCCCCAGCATTTT. This encodes CASSLAEESYPHSNQPQHF. The rearrangement uses TRBV11-2 and TRBJ1-5; D gene ambiguous. The CDR3 consists of 19 residues. V shed 5 bases and J shed 0 bases, with 23 bases lying between them. CDR1 is SGHAT, CDR2 FQNNGV, per germline.